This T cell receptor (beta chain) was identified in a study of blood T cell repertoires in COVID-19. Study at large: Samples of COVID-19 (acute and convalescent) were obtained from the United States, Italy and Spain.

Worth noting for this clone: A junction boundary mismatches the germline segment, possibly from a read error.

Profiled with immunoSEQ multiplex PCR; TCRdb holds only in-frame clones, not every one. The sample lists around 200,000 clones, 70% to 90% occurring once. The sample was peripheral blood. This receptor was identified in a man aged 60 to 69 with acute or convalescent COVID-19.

The DNA for the CDR3 is TGCAGCGTCGAAGGGTTTGGGAGCGAGCAGTACTTC. It translates to CSVEGFGSEQYF. The chain carries TRBV29-1 and TRBJ2-7; D may be TRBD2 (5 bases). The germline V gene has CDR1 SQVTM and CDR2 ANQGSEA. CDR3 length: 12 amino acids.